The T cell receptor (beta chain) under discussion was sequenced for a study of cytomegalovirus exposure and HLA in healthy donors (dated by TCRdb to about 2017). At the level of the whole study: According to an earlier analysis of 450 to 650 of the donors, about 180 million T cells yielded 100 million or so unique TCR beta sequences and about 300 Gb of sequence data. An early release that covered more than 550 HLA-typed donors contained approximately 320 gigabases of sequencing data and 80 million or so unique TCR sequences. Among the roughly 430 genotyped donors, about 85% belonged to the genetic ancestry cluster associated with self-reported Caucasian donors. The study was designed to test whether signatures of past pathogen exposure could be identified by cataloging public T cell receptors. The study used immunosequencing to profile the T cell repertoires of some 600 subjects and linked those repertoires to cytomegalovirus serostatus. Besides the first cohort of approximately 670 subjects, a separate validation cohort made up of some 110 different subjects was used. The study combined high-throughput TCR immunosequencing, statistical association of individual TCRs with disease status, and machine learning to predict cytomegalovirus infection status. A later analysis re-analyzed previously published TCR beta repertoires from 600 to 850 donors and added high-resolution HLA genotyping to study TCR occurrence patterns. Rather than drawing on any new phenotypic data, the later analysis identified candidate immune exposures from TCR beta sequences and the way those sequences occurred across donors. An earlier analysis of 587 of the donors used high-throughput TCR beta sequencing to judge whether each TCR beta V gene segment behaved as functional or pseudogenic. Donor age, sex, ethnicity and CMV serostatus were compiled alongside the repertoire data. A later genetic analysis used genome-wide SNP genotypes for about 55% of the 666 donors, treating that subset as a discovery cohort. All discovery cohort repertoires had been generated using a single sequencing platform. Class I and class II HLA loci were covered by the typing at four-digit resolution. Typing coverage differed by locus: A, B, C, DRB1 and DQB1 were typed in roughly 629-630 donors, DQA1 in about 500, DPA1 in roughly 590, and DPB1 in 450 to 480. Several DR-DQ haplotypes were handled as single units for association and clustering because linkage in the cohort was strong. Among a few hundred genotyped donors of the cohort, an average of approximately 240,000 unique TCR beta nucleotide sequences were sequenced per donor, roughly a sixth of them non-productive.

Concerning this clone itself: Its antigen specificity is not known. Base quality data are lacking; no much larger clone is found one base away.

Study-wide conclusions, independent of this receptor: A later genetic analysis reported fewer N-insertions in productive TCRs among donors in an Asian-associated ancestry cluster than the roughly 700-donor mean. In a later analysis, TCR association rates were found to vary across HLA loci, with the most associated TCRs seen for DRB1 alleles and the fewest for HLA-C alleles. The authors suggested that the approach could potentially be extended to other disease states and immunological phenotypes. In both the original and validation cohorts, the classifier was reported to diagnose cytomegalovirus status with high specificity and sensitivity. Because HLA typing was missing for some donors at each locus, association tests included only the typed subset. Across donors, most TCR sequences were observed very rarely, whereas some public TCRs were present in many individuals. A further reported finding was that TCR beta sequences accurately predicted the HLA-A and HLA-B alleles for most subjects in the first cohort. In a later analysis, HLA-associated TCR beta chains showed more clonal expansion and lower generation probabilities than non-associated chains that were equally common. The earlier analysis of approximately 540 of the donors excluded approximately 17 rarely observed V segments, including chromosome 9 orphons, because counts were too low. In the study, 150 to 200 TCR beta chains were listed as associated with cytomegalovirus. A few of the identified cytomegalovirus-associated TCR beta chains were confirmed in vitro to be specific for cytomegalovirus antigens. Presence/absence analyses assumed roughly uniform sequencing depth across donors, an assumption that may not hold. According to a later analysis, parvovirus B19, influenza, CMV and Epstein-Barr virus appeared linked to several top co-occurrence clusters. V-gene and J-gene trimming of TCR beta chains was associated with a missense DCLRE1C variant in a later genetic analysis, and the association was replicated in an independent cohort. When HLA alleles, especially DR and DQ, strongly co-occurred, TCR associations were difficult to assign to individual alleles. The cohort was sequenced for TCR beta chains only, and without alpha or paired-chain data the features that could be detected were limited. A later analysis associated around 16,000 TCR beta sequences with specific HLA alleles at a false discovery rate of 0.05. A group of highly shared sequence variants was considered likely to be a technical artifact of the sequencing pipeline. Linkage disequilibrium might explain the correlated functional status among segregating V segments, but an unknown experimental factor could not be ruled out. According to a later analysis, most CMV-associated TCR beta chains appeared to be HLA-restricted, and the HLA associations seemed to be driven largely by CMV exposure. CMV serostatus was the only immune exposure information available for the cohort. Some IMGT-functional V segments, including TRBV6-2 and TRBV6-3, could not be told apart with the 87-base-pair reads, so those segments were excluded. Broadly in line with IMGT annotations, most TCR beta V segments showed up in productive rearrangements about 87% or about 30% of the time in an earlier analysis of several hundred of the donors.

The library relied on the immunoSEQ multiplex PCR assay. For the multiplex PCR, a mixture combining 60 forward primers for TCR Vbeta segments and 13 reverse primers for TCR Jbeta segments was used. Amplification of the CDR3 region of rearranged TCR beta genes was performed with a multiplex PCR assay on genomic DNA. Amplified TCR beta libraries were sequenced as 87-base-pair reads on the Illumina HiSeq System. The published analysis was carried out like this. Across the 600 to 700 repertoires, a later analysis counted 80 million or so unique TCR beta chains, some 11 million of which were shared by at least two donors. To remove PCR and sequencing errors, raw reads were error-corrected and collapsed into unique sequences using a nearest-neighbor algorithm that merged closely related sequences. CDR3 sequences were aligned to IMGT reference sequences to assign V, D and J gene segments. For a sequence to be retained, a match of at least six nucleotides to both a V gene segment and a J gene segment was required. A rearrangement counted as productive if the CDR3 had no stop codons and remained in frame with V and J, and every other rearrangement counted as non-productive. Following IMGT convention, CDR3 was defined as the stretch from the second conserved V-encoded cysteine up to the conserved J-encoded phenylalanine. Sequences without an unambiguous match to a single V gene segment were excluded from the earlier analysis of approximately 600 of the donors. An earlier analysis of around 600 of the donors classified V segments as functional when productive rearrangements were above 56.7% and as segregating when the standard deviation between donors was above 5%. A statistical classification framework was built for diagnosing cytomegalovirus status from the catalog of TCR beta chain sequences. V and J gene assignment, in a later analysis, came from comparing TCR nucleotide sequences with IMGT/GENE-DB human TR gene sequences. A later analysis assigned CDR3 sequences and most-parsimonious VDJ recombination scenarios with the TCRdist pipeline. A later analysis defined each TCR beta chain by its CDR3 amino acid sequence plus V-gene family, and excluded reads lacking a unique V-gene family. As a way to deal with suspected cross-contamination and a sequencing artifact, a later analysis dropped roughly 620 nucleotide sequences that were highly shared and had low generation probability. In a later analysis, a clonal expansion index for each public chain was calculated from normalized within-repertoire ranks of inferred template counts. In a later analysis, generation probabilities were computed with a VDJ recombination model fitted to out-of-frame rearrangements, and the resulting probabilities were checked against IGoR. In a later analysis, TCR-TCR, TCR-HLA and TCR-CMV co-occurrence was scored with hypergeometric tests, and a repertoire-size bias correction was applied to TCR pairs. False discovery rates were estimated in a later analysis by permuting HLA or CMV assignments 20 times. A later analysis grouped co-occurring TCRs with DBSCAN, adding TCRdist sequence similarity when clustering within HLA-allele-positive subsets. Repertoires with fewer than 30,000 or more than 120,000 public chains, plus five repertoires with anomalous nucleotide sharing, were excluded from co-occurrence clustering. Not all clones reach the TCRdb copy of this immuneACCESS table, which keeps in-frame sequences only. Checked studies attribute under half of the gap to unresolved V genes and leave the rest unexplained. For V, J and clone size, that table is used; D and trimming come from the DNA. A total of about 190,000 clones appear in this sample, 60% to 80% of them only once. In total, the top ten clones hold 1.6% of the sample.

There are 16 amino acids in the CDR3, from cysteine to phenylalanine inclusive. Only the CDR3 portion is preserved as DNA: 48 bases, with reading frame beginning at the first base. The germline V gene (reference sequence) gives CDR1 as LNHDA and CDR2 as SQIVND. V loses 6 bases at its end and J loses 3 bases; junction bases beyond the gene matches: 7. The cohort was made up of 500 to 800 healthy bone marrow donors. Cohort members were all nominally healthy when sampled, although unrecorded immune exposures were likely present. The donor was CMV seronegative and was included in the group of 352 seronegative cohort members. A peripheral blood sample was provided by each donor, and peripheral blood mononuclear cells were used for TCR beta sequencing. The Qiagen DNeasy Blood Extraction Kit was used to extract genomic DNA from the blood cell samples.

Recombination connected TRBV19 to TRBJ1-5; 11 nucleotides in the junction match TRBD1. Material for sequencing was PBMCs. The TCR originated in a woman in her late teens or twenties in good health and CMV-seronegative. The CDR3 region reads CASREDRGLFNQPQHF. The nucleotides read TGTGCCAGTAGGGAGGACAGGGGGCTTTTCAATCAGCCCCAGCATTTT.